Ten or more counts support the clone carrying this T cell receptor (beta chain). Its antigen is unknown. The DNA ends 3 residues before the CDR3 does, and the rest of the CDR3 is filled in from the germline J gene. Equal genomic DNA amounts from CVID and control samples were sequenced. The method was immunoSEQ multiplex PCR; TCRdb's version includes in-frame clones alone and lacks a portion of them. The table records about 52,000 clones without singletons, the ten largest covering roughly 5.9%. The data were obtained in a study of T cell clonality in common variable immunodeficiency. Study outcomes and limitations: CVID subjects shared fewer TCRbeta clones than healthy controls did. T cell subpopulation sequencing would be needed to explain CVID clonality.

V lost 5 bases and J lost 4; bases outside the gene matches: 7. This CDR3 region has 15 residues. CDR1 and CDR2 from the germline V gene are SGHTA and FQGTGA. The material sequenced was peripheral blood mononuclear cells. This rearrangement joins TRBV7-3 to TRBJ2-2; 7 bases line up with TRBD1. This clonotype was obtained from a person aged 18 to 70 in good health. CDR3 bases read: TGTGCCAGCAGCCACGACGGGACAGTCACCGGGGAG. Its translation is CASSHDGTVTGE. The whole CDR3 sequence is CASSHDGTVTGELFF. Full variable domain (missing parts from reference TRBV7-3 and TRBJ2-2): GAGVSQTPSNKVTEKGKYVELRCDPISGHTALYWYRQSLGQGPEFLIYFQGTGAADDSGLPNDRFFAVRPEGSVSTLKIQRTERGDSAVYLCASSHDGTVTGELFFGEGSRLTVL.